The T cell receptor beta chain under discussion was sequenced for a study of blood T cell repertoires in COVID-19. Across the whole study: The United States, Italy and Spain supplied acute and convalescent COVID-19 samples. In each case, the material was cDNA or gDNA derived from T cells, B-cell-depleted T cells, or PBMCs.

This CDR3 comprises 18 residues. CDR1 is MNHNS, CDR2 SASEGT, per germline. V gave up 3 bases and J gave up 7 bases; unmatched junction bases: 15. Original data processing: Cell counts per sample came from amplifying reference gene primers. TCRdb's table, derived via immunoSEQ multiplex PCR, lists solely in-frame clones and lacks some. V and J calls and clone size are given by that table; D and trimming were obtained from the DNA. Counted here are about 180,000 clones, 70% to 90% occurring once; the ten biggest clones make up less than 3%. The gene calls are TRBV6-1 and TRBJ1-3; 10 bases are shared with TRBD1. The TCR sequence derives from a woman in her twenties or thirties with active or convalescent COVID-19. The sample taken for sequencing was peripheral blood. CDR3 sequence (DNA): TGTGCCAGCAGTGACAGAAATCCGGGACAGGGGCATGGGAACACCATATATTTT. The encoded protein is CASSDRNPGQGHGNTIYF.